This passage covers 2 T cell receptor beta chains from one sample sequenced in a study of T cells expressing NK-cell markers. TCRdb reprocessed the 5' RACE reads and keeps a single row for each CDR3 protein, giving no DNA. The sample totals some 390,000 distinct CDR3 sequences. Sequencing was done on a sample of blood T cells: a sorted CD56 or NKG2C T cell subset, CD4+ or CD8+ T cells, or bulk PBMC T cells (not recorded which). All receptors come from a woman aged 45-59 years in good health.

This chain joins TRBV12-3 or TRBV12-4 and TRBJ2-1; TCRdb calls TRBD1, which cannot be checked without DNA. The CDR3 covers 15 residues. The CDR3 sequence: CASSFIAGISSVQFF.

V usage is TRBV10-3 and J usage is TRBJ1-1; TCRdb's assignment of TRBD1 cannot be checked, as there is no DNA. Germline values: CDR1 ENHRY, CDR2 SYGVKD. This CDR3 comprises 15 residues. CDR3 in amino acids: CAISLQGPNEVEAFF.